This T cell receptor beta chain originates from a study of neoadjuvant anti-PD-1 for oral cavity cancer. About the research overall: Before surgery, most patients got three to four biweekly 3 mg/kg nivolumab doses. Patients without progression received a fourth nivolumab dose around day 43, then surgical resection on days 50-56.

Measured with immunoSEQ multiplex PCR; TCRdb has only the in-frame clones, and not every one. The sample records around 62,000 clones, around four fifths being singletons. The CDR3 covers 14 residues. The germline CDR1 and CDR2 sequences are SGHTA and FQGTGA. V lost 7 bases, J lost 2 bases, and 11 bases lay in between. The rearrangement links TRBV7-3 to TRBJ2-2; D not certain. Sequencing used PBMCs, obtained before nivolumab (anti-PD-1) treatment. This TCR derives from a person aged 40 to 85 with oral cavity squamous cell carcinoma. The DNA for the CDR3 is TGTGCCAGCACCGGCGGCGGTAACACCGGGGAGCTGTTTTTT. This gives the protein CASTGGGNTGELFF.